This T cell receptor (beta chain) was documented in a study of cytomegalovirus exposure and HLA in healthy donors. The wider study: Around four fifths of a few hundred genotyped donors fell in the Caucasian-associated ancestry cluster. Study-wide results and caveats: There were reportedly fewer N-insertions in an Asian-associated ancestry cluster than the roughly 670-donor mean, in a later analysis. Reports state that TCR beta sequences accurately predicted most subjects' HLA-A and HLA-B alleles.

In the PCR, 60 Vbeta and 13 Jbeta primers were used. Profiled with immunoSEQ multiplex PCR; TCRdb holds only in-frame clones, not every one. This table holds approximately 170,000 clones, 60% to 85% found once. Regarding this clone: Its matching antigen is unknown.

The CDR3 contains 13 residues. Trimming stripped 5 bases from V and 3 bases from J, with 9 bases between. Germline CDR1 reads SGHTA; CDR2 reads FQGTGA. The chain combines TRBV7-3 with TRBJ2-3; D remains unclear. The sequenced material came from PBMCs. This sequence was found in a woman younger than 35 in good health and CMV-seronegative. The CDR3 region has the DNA TGTGCCAGCAGCCTTAGAGAAACAGATACGCAGTATTTT. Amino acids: CASSLRETDTQYF.